This is a list of T cell receptor beta chains from one sample in a study of identical twins. TCRdb independently ran MiXCR on the 5' RACE reads; one entry per CDR3 protein. The data show about 520,000 distinct CDR3 sequences, with roughly 21% seen just once and around 0.9% held by the top ten. This sample also appeared in a second study, on T cells expressing NK-cell markers.

Sequencing was performed on CD4+ T cells sorted from blood. These receptors originate from a woman in her late teens or twenties in good health. The CDR3 runs from the conserved cysteine through the conserved F or W. A D gene is named only where the DNA matches it firmly. Size is omitted from some rows. Given values are once, few, many or a class for expanded clones.

clone size,V gene,J gene,D gene,CDR3 DNA,CDR3 protein
-,TRBV6-2/TRBV6-3,TRBJ2-5,-,TGTGCCAGCGGCGTGTTTGAGACCCAGTACTTC,CASGVFETQYF
-,TRBV12-3/TRBV12-4,TRBJ2-7,TRBD2,TGTGCCAGCAGCTCACCCGGGACTAGCTACTACGAGCAGTACTTC,CASSSPGTSYYEQYF
many,TRBV6-2/TRBV6-3,TRBJ2-3,-,TGTGCCAGCAGTTTGTTGGCGGGACGCACAGATACGCAGTATTTT,CASSLLAGRTDTQYF
many,TRBV5-6,TRBJ2-1,-,TGTGCCAGCAGTTTTATCGACAGGAATGAGCAGTTCTTC,CASSFIDRNEQFF
-,TRBV7-9,TRBJ2-6,-,TGTGCCAGCAGCTACATTATTCGGGGCTCTGGGGCCAACGTCCTGACTTTC,CASSYIIRGSGANVLTF
-,TRBV2,TRBJ1-3,-,TGTGCCAGCAGTGAGGGTCGGTTGGGAGCTGGAAACACCATATATTTT,CASSEGRLGAGNTIYF
-,TRBV20-1,TRBJ2-5,TRBD2,TGCAGTGCCCAGACTAGCGGGGGTGATGAGACCCAGTACTTC,CSAQTSGGDETQYF
few,TRBV10-3,TRBJ1-1,-,TGTGCCATCAGTGAGTATGGGACCGCAGAAGCTTTCTTT,CAISEYGTAEAFF
-,TRBV19,TRBJ1-1,-,TGTGCCACTTCGGACAGGAACACTGAAGCTTTCTTT,CATSDRNTEAFF
-,TRBV20-1,TRBJ1-1,TRBD1,TGCAGTGCTAGAGATTTAACAGGGGGCATTACTGAAGCTTTCTTT,CSARDLTGGITEAFF
many,TRBV5-6,TRBJ2-7,-,TGTGCCAGCAGCCGACGGGCCCGATACTACGAGCAGTACTTC,CASSRRARYYEQYF
-,TRBV12-3/TRBV12-4,TRBJ1-4,-,TGTGCCAGCAGTTTAGGACTCATCGCCCGGAATGAAAAACTGTTTTTT,CASSLGLIARNEKLFF
-,TRBV12-3/TRBV12-4,TRBJ2-7,-,TGTGCCAGCAGTTTATCGGGAACGCGAGAGCAGTACTTC,CASSLSGTREQYF
-,TRBV10-3,TRBJ1-2,-,TGTGCCACCAAACGTGGTGAGGGTAACTATGGCTACACCTTC,CATKRGEGNYGYTF
few,TRBV5-1,TRBJ2-3,TRBD2,TGCGCCAGCACCGGTGTGGGCGGGAGAACAGATACGCAGTATTTT,CASTGVGGRTDTQYF
-,TRBV20-1,TRBJ2-4,-,TGCAGTGCTAGGTACCCCGCCGGAAACATTCAGTACTTC,CSARYPAGNIQYF
-,TRBV4-3,TRBJ2-2,-,TGCGCCAGCAGCCAAGAGACCGCCGGGGAGCTGTTTTTT,CASSQETAGELFF
-,TRBV3-1,TRBJ2-3,TRBD2,TGTGCCAGCTGCGGGGGGGCCTACACAGATACGCAGTATTTT,CASCGGAYTDTQYF
-,TRBV5-1,TRBJ2-1,-,TGCGCCAGCAGCTTGGGGGCAGGCAAATCCTACAATGAGCAGTTCTTC,CASSLGAGKSYNEQFF
few,TRBV7-2,TRBJ2-2,-,TGTGCCAGCAGCCTAACCGGGAACTCGAATACCGGGGAGCTGTTTTTT,CASSLTGNSNTGELFF
-,TRBV14,TRBJ2-7,TRBD1,TGTGCCAGCAGCCCACCAAACCGGGACAGATCGCACGAGCAGTACTTC,CASSPPNRDRSHEQYF
-,TRBV11-1,TRBJ2-7,-,TGTGCCAGCAGCTCTGAAATTTCAGGGCCGGTTTATAGAACCTACGAGCAGTACTTC,CASSSEISGPVYRTYEQYF
-,TRBV2,TRBJ2-1,-,TGTGCCAGCAGCTTCAGCGGATTGGTCAATGAGCAGTTCTTC,CASSFSGLVNEQFF
-,TRBV27,TRBJ2-7,-,TGTGCCAGCAGTCGCATTGACAGCTCCTACGAGCAGTACTTC,CASSRIDSSYEQYF
-,TRBV7-9,TRBJ2-3,-,TGTGCCCTTAGCCCAGGAGATACGCAGTATTTT,CALSPGDTQYF